The 27 T cell receptor beta chains presented below share a single source sample, sequenced in a study of T cell repertoires in cytomegalovirus infection. One entry per CDR3 protein results from TCRdb running MiXCR on the reads. The repertoire holds around 130,000 distinct CDR3 sequences, with 8.8% as singletons. The sample comprised PBMCs. These receptors came from a human donor in good health (CMV status not recorded). Some clones in this sample may be carry-over from other donors' samples.

This clonotype was counted ten times or more. This chain connects TRBV28 to TRBJ2-1; 7 nucleotides line up with TRBD1. V trimming: 0 bases; J trimming: 4 bases; junction bases outside the gene matches: 3. Germline CDR1 is MDHEN and CDR2 is SYDVKM. This CDR3 is 15 amino acids long. The CDR3 region is CASSLWTGQYNEQFF. As DNA, the CDR3 is TGTGCCAGCAGTTTATGGACGGGACAGTACAATGAGCAGTTCTTC. Supplemented by reference TRBV28 and TRBJ2-1, the full variable domain reads DVKVTQSSRYLVKRTGEKVFLECVQDMDHENMFWYRQDPGLGLRLIYFSYDVKMKEKGDIPEGYSVSREKKERFSLILESASTNQTSMYLCASSLWTGQYNEQFFGPGTRLTVL.

This clonotype was observed many times. CDR3 in amino acids: CASSYSGGTEAFF. The CDR3 DNA sequence: TGTGCCAGCAGTTACTCAGGGGGAACTGAAGCTTTCTTT. The rearrangement links TRBV6-5 to TRBJ1-1; maybe TRBD1 (6 bases). Germline values: CDR1 MNHEY, CDR2 SVGAGI. The CDR3 runs to 13 residues. Between the trimmed V and J ends, which lost 0 bases and 5 bases, there was a span of 7 bases.

The table lists this clonotype with many counts. The rearrangement links TRBV6-5 to TRBJ1-4; no definite D call. The germline V and J ends were trimmed by 1 base and 2 bases, with 8 bases remaining between them. The CDR3 has 15 amino acids. Germline values: CDR1 MNHEY, CDR2 SVGAGI. This CDR3 reads CASSYLGTTNEKLFF. The CDR3 DNA sequence: TGTGCCAGCAGTTACTTGGGTACCACTAATGAAAAACTGTTTTTT.

There are a few counts of this clonotype. The chain is built from TRBV19 and TRBJ1-1; D is ambiguous. V gave up 2 bases and J gave up 2 bases, with 12 bases separating them. The CDR3 has 15 amino acids. CDR1 is LNHDA and CDR2 is SQIVND in the germline V gene (reference sequence). The CDR3 nucleotides read TGTGCCAGTAGTATATCCCTAGGGCGCAACACTGAAGCTTTCTTT. Its translation is CASSISLGRNTEAFF.

This clonotype was seen repeatedly, ten times or more. This chain connects TRBV28 to TRBJ1-1; 9 nucleotides match TRBD1. The length of the CDR3 is 14 residues. Per the germline V gene, CDR1 is MDHEN and CDR2 is SYDVKM. Unmatched junction bases numbered 4, after V lost 6 bases and J lost 2 bases. The CDR3 protein is CASSYRGRNTEAFF. The CDR3 DNA sequence: TGTGCCAGCAGCTACAGGGGGCGTAACACTGAAGCTTTCTTT. Using reference TRBV28 and TRBJ1-1 for the parts outside the CDR3, the full variable domain is DVKVTQSSRYLVKRTGEKVFLECVQDMDHENMFWYRQDPGLGLRLIYFSYDVKMKEKGDIPEGYSVSREKKERFSLILESASTNQTSMYLCASSYRGRNTEAFFGQGTRLTVV.

This clonotype was found a few times. The chain has TRBV28 and TRBJ2-3, with TRBD1 identical over 8 bases. The CDR3 extends over 15 amino acids. Trimming cost V 7 bases and J 4 bases; bases outside gene matches: 10. Looked up from germline, CDR1 is MDHEN and CDR2 is SYDVKM. CDR3 DNA sequence: TGTGCCAGCACCGCAGGGGGCGCACATGCAGATACGCAGTATTTT. Protein sequence: CASTAGGAHADTQYF.

A few counts support this clonotype. V and J are TRBV5-4 and TRBJ1-4; D remains unclear. V was cut by 4 bases and J by 11 bases, with 18 bases left in between. In germline, CDR1 is SGHNT, CDR2 YYREEE (reference sequence). This CDR3 contains 14 residues. CDR3 loop: CASSVGIAAKKLFF. The DNA for the CDR3 is TGTGCCAGCAGCGTGGGGATTGCCGCGAAGAAACTGTTTTTT. The entire variable domain, with the rest obtained from reference TRBV5-4 and TRBJ1-4, is as follows: ETGVTQSPTHLIKTRGQQVTLRCSSQSGHNTVSWYQQALGQGPQFIFQYYREEENGRGNFPPRFSGLQFPNYSSELNVNALELDDSALYLCASSVGIAAKKLFFGSGTQLSVL.

On this clonotype itself: A much bigger clone sits one base away, suggesting this may be a read error. The chain joins TRBV6-5 to TRBJ1-1, with D maybe TRBD1 (5 bases). The CDR3 totals 15 residues. Germline-derived CDR1 and CDR2 are MNHEY and SVGAGI. The V gene lost 7 bases and the J gene lost 3 bases, with 18 bases spanning the gap. Here the CDR3 reads CASTMGGLGHTEAFF. For the CDR3, the DNA is TGTGCCAGCACCATGGGGGGATTGGGGCACACTGAAGCTTTCTTT.

This clonotype was observed at least ten times. The chain is built from TRBV12-3 or TRBV12-4 and TRBJ2-5; weak D call: TRBD1 (6 bases). The CDR3 covers 15 residues. The V gene lost 7 bases and the J gene lost 4 bases, with 19 bases spanning the gap. The CDR3 is CASNPPQGTTETQYF. The CDR3, as DNA: TGTGCCAGCAACCCGCCGCAGGGGACGACAGAGACCCAGTACTTC.

The table lists this clonotype with many counts. V and J are TRBV24-1 and TRBJ2-2; unclear D gene. The germline V gene has CDR1 KGHDR and CDR2 SFDVKD. The V end was cut by 5 bases, the J end by 5 bases, with 8 bases between. This CDR3 region has 13 residues. The CDR3 region has the DNA TGTGCCACCAGTGGTTCAGCTACCGGGGAGCTGTTTTTT. Residues: CATSGSATGELFF.

This clonotype has a count of ten or more. CDR3 nucleotides: TGTGCCAGCAGCCAAGAACGGGGGAATACCGGGGAGCTGTTTTTT. This encodes CASSQERGNTGELFF. The V call is TRBV3-1, the J call TRBJ2-2; the D gene is possibly TRBD2 (6 bases). Per germline, CDR1 LGHDT and CDR2 YNNKEL (reference sequence). CDR3 size: 15 residues. V lost 0 bases and J 5 bases, leaving 10 bases between the germline ends.

This clonotype was recorded at least ten times. Compared with germline, one end of the junction differs, possibly owing to a read error. This chain links TRBV7-2 with TRBJ1-2; D unresolved. Germline CDR1 reads SGHTA; CDR2 reads FQGNSA. This CDR3 comprises 12 residues. The CDR3 nucleotides are TGTGCCAGCAGCTTAGCGAGGGCAGTCTCGGCCTTC. It translates to CASSLARAVSAF.

Ten or more counts support this clonotype. The J gene is TRBJ2-1, the V gene TRBV7-2, with no clear D. Germline CDR1 SGHTA, CDR2 FQGNSA. V shed 1 base and J shed 6 bases, with 7 bases lying between them. The length of the CDR3 is 13 residues. DNA for the CDR3: TGTGCCAGCAGCTTAGGTAGGATCAATGAGCAGTTCTTC. Translating gives CASSLGRINEQFF.

At least ten counts were recorded for this clonotype. The chain recombines TRBV19 with TRBJ2-1, with D unclear. The CDR3 is 13 residues long. Trimming removed 4 bases from V and 9 bases from J, with 13 bases in between. In germline, CDR1 is LNHDA, CDR2 SQIVND (reference sequence). CDR3 DNA: TGTGCCAGTAGTAGTTCGATGGGCGGTGAGCAGTTCTTC. It yields the protein CASSSSMGGEQFF. Combining the CDR3 with reference TRBV19 and TRBJ2-1 gives the whole variable domain DGGITQSPKYLFRKEGQNVTLSCEQNLNHDAMYWYRQDPGQGLRLIYYSQIVNDFQKGDIAEGYSVSREKKESFPLTVTSAQKNPTAFYLCASSSSMGGEQFFGPGTRLTVL.

This clonotype was counted ten times or more. The chain recombines TRBV2 with TRBJ1-2; D is uncertain. Trimming cost V 1 base and J 4 bases, with 7 bases left between them. The V gene's germline CDR1 is SNHLY and CDR2 FYNNEI. The CDR3 extends over 13 amino acids. CDR3 bases: TGTGCCAGCAGTGAAGTACAGCCCTATGGCTACACCTTC. Translated: CASSEVQPYGYTF. Together with reference TRBV2 and TRBJ1-2, the CDR3 gives the full variable domain: EPEVTQTPSHQVTQMGQEVILRCVPISNHLYFYWYRQILGQKVEFLVSFYNNEISEKSEIFDDQFSVERPDGSNFTLKIRSTKLEDSAMYFCASSEVQPYGYTFGSGTRLTVV.

The table lists this clonotype with a few counts. The chain is built from TRBV24-1 and TRBJ1-5; no clear D gene. This CDR3 comprises 13 residues. V dropped 4 bases and J dropped 10 bases, with 13 bases sitting between them. Germline V gene sequence: CDR1 KGHDR, CDR2 SFDVKD. DNA of the CDR3: TGTGCCACCAGTGAGGCCCAAGGACTTCCCCAGCATTTT. This translates into CATSEAQGLPQHF.

The chain has TRBV24-1 and TRBJ1-4; D is unclear. V shed 4 bases and J shed 6 bases, with 17 bases lying between them. This CDR3 has 16 residues. Per germline, CDR1 KGHDR and CDR2 SFDVKD. CDR3: CATSDPTEGSDEKLFF. In DNA, the CDR3 is TGTGCCACCAGTGACCCCACCGAAGGGAGTGATGAAAAACTGTTTTTT.

This clonotype was detected many times. The genes are TRBV19 and TRBJ2-2; D remains ambiguous. CDR1 is LNHDA, CDR2 SQIVND, per germline (reference sequence). The V gene lost 4 bases and the J gene lost 2 bases, with 8 bases spanning the gap. This CDR3 comprises 14 residues. DNA for the CDR3: TGTGCCAGTAGTACGACGGATAACACCGGGGAGCTGTTTTTT. Its translation: CASSTTDNTGELFF.

This clonotype was seen more than once but under ten times. The J gene is TRBJ2-7, the V gene TRBV20-1; D unresolved. The CDR3 is 12 residues long. Germline CDR1 DFQATT, CDR2 SNEGSKA (reference sequence). Trimming took off 3 bases at V and 0 bases at J, with 6 bases between the two ends. The CDR3 nucleotides are TGCAGTGCTAGTTACCTCTCCTACGAGCAGTACTTC. Its protein product is CSASYLSYEQYF.

This clonotype has ten or more counts. This chain connects TRBV29-1 to TRBJ2-7, with D possibly being TRBD2 (5 bases). The V gene lost 5 bases and the J gene lost 4 bases, with 15 bases spanning the gap. From germline, CDR1 is SQVTM and CDR2 ANQGSEA. The CDR3 runs 13 residues. As DNA, the CDR3 is TGCAGCGTTCTCCCTACGACGGGGTACGAGCAGTACTTC. Amino acid sequence: CSVLPTTGYEQYF.

This clonotype was detected ten times or more. The chain employs TRBV7-2 and TRBJ1-1; D not resolved. This CDR3 region has 13 residues. V dropped 5 bases and J dropped 9 bases, with 16 bases sitting between them. The germline CDR1 and CDR2 sequences are SGHTA and FQGNSA. The CDR3 DNA reads as TGTGCCAGCAGCGCCCGGGATCTGGAGAAAGCTTTCTTT. Amino acids: CASSARDLEKAFF. The full variable domain, with the rest looked up from reference TRBV7-2 and TRBJ1-1, is GAGVSQSPSNKVTEKGKDVELRCDPISGHTALYWYRQSLGQGLEFLIYFQGNSAPDKSGLPSDRFSAERTGGSVSTLTIQRTQQEDSAVYLCASSARDLEKAFFGQGTRLTVV.

Many counts were recorded for this clonotype. This chain uses TRBV6-5 with TRBJ2-1; the D gene is possibly TRBD2 (5 bases). Germline assignment: CDR1 MNHEY and CDR2 SVGAGI. The CDR3 runs to 15 residues. V gave up 4 bases and J gave up 2 bases, with 12 bases separating them. The CDR3 protein is CASSFALDTYNEQFF. CDR3 in DNA: TGTGCCAGCAGTTTCGCACTAGATACCTACAATGAGCAGTTCTTC.

The gene calls are TRBV29-1 and TRBJ2-2, with 7 nucleotides matching TRBD1. The CDR3 is made up of 12 amino acids. Germline loops: CDR1 SQVTM, CDR2 ANQGSEA. The V gene end was trimmed by 4 bases and the J gene end by 5 bases; junction bases not matched to a gene: 1. CDR3 sequence reads: CSVGQGTGELFF. The CDR3 DNA sequence: TGCAGCGTTGGACAGGGTACCGGGGAGCTGTTTTTT.

This clonotype was detected many times. V gene TRBV7-8 combines with J gene TRBJ2-7; no firm D call. V was shortened by 5 bases and J by 1 base, with 9 bases between the two germline ends. Germline lookup yields CDR1 SGHVS and CDR2 FQNEAQ. CDR3 size: 13 residues. CDR3 DNA: TGTGCCAGCAGCCCGGACGGATCCTACGAGCAGTACTTC. Protein product: CASSPDGSYEQYF.

This clonotype was seen repeatedly, ten times or more. The rearrangement links TRBV6-6 to TRBJ1-2; D not certain. Germline CDR1 reads MNHNY; CDR2 reads SVGAGI (reference sequence). The V gene lost 1 base and the J gene lost 7 bases, with 13 bases spanning the gap. The CDR3 totals 14 residues. The CDR3, as DNA: TGTGCCAGCAGTTACTTGGACGGCCAGATTGGCTACACCTTC. It is translated as CASSYLDGQIGYTF.

This clonotype has at least ten counts. The CDR3 DNA sequence: TGTGCCAGCAGCTTAGTACAGACTAATGAAAAACTGTTTTTT. The encoded protein is CASSLVQTNEKLFF. The V and J genes are TRBV7-9 and TRBJ1-4; D gene unclear. V lost 1 base to trimming and J lost 2 bases, with 5 bases between them. CDR3 length equals 14 residues. From germline, CDR1 is SEHNR and CDR2 FQNEAQ (reference sequence).

This clonotype was detected ten times or more. The chain joins TRBV7-2 to TRBJ2-5, with 8 bases lining up with TRBD1. With 1 base clipped from V and 5 bases from J, the junction kept 3 bases outside the gene matches. The germline gives CDR1 SGHTA, CDR2 FQGNSA. The length of the CDR3 is 14 residues. The CDR3 region is CASSLGTGRETQYF. The CDR3 nucleotides read TGTGCCAGCAGCTTAGGGACAGGGAGGGAGACCCAGTACTTC.